This T cell receptor (beta chain) came from a study of blood T cell repertoires in COVID-19. Study context: Italy, Spain and the United States were the sources of the convalescent and acute COVID-19 samples. In each case, the material was cDNA or gDNA derived from T cells, B-cell-depleted T cells, or PBMCs.

Sequenced by immunoSEQ multiplex PCR; TCRdb stores in-frame clones only, minus some. The sample has about 260,000 clones, around 90% seen once; the top ten hold under 3%. This TCR derives from a person aged 18-35 years with COVID-19, enrolled during active disease. Source material: peripheral blood.

In DNA, the CDR3 is TGTGCCAGTAGCAAACAGGGGGCGACCGTCAAAACGGCTTTCTTT. Its translation is CASSKQGATVKTAFF. V is TRBV19 and J is TRBJ1-1; 9 positions match TRBD1. CDR1 is LNHDA, CDR2 SQIVND, per germline (reference sequence). After removal of 6 bases from V and 11 bases from J, the junction contained 16 bases not matched to a gene. CDR3 length: 15 residues.